This T cell receptor beta chain came from a study of blood T cell repertoires in COVID-19. As originally analysed: From reference gene primer amplification, estimates of nucleated cell counts were derived. Using immunoSEQ multiplex PCR, the repertoire was profiled, and TCRdb retains in-frame clones only, with some absent. V, J and clone size derive from that table, while D and trimming were established from the DNA sequence. The repertoire holds about 190,000 clones, with about 85% as singletons. This CDR3 region has 16 residues. V was pared by 4 bases and J by 2 bases, with 17 bases between. In germline, CDR1 is LGHNA, CDR2 YNFKEQ.

The specimen was peripheral blood. The TCR comes from a man aged 30 to 39 with acute or convalescent COVID-19. The rearrangement links TRBV4-2 to TRBJ1-1; D remains ambiguous. CDR3 in DNA: TGTGCCAGCAGCCCTGGGCACGACAAATCAAACACTGAAGCTTTCTTT. Its translation is CASSPGHDKSNTEAFF.